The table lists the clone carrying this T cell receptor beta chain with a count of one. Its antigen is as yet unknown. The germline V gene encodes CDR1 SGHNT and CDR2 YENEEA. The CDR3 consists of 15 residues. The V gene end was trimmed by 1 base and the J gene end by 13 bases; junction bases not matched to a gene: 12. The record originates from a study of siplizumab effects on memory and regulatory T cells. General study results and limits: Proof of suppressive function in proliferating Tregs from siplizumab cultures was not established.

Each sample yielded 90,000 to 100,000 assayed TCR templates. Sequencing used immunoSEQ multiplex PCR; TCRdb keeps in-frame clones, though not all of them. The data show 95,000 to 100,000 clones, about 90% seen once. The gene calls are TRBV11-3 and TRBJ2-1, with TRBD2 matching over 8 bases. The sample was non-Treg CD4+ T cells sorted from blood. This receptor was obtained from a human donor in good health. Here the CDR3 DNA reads TGTGCCAGCAGCTTAGTTGCGGGAGGAGCTAGGCCCCAGTTCTTC. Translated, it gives CASSLVAGGARPQFF.